This TCR beta chain was sequenced for a study of T cell responses to AZD1222 COVID-19 vaccine. Study summary: Pooling was applied to second doses at about 4 or about 12 weeks.

The data were produced by immunoSEQ multiplex PCR, yet TCRdb's version contains in-frame clones alone and is incomplete. The sample lists 95,000 to 150,000 clones; around 87% were seen once. Study-level points and caveats: Most donors were white British and more were female, and clonal diversity was possibly underestimated. The CD4 TCRs associated with vaccination extended across spike and predominated at 160-218 and 743-854.

V gave up 5 bases and J gave up 4 bases; unmatched junction bases: 7. The germline gives CDR1 GTSNPN, CDR2 SVGIG (reference sequence). CDR3 length: 14 residues. This clone was seen a handful of times. Its antigen is unidentified. The gene calls are TRBV30 and TRBJ1-5; 8 bases match TRBD1. Sample: peripheral blood, taken on day 0 of AZD1222 vaccination. The source is an adult in good health. The CDR3 DNA is TGTGCCTGGTCTGCCGGGACAGGAAATCAGCCCCAGCATTTT. It translates to CAWSAGTGNQPQHF.